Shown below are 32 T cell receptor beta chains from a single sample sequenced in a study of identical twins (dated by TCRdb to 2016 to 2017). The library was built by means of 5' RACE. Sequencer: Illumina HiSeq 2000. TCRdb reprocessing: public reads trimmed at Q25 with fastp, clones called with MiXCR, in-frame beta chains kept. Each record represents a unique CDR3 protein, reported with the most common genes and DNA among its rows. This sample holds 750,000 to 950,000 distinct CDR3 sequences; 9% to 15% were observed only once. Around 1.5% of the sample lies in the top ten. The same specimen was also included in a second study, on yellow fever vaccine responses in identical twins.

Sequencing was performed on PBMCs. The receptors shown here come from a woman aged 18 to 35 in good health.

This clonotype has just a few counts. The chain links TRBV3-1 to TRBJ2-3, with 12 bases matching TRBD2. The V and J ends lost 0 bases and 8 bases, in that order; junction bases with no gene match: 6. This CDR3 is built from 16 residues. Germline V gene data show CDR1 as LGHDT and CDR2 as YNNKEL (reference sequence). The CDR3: CASSQDWLAGGGTQYF. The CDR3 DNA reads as TGTGCCAGCAGCCAAGATTGGCTAGCGGGAGGGGGTACGCAGTATTTT.

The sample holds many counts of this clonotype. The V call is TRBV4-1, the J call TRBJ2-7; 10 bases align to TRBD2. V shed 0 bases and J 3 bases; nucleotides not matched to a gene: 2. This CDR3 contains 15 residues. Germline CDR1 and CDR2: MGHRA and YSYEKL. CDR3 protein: CASSQEASGSYEQYF. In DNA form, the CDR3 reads TGCGCCAGCAGCCAAGAGGCTAGCGGGAGCTACGAGCAGTACTTC.

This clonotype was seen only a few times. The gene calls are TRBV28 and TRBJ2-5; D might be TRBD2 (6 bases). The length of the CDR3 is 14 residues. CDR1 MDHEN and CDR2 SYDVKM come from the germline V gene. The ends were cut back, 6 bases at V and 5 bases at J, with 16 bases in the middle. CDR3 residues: CASSLSGGTETQYF. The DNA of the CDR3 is TGTGCCAGCAGCCTTAGTGGGGGGACGGAGACCCAGTACTTC.

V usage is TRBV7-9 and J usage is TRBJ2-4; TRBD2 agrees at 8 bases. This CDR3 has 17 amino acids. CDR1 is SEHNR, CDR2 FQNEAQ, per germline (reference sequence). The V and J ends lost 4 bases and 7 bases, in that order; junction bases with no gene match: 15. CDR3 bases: TGTGCCAGCAGCTCGGCTGGCCAGCGGGAGATAGGGAACATTCAGTACTTC. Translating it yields CASSSAGQREIGNIQYF.

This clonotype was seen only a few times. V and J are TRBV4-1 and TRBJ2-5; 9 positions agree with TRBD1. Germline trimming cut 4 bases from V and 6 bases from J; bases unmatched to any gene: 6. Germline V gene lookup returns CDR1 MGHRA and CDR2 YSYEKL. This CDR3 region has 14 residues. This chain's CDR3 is CASSLSGQGKTQYF. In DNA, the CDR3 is TGCGCCAGCAGCCTATCGGGACAGGGAAAGACCCAGTACTTC.

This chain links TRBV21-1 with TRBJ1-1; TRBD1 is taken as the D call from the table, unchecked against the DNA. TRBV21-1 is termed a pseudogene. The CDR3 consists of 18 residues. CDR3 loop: CASSKDLPGHQGNTEAFF. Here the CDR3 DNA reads TGTGCCAGCAGCAAAGATTTACCGGGACACCAGGGTAACACTGAAGCTTTCTTT.

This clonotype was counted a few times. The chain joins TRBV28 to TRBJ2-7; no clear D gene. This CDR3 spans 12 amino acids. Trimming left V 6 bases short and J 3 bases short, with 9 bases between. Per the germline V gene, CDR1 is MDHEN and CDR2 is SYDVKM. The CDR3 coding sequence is TGTGCCAGCAGCCCCCTTCGCTACGAGCAGTACTTC. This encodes CASSPLRYEQYF.

CDR3 amino acids: CATNRLAAYEQYF. The CDR3, as DNA: TGTGCCACCAACCGACTAGCCGCCTACGAGCAGTACTTC. The rearrangement joins TRBV10-3 to TRBJ2-7, with 7 bases matching TRBD2. The ends lost 10 bases at V and 2 bases at J; junction bases unmatched: 8. From germline, CDR1 is ENHRY and CDR2 SYGVKD. The CDR3 covers 13 residues.

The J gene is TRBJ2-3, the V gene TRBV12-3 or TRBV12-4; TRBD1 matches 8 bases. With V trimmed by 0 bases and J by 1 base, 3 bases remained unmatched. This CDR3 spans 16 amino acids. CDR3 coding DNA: TGTGCCAGCAGTTTAGCCCAGGGGGCGGGCACAGATACGCAGTATTTT. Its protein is CASSLAQGAGTDTQYF.

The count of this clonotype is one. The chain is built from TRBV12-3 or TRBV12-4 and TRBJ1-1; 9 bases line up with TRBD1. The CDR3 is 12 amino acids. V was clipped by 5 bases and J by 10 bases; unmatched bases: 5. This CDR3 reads CASSRDRVRAFF. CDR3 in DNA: TGTGCCAGCAGTAGGGACAGGGTAAGAGCTTTCTTT.

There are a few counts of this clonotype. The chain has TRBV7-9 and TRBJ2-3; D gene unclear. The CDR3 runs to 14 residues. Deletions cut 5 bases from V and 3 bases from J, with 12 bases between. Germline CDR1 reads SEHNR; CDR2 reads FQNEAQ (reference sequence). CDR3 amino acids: CASSLGWETDTQYF. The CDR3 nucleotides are TGTGCCAGCAGCCTTGGTTGGGAAACAGATACGCAGTATTTT. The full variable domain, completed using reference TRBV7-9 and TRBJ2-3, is DTGVSQNPRHKITKRGQNVTFRCDPISEHNRLYWYRQTLGQGPEFLTYFQNEAQLEKSRLLSDRFSAERPKGSFSTLEIQRTEQGDSAMYLCASSLGWETDTQYFGPGTRLTVL.

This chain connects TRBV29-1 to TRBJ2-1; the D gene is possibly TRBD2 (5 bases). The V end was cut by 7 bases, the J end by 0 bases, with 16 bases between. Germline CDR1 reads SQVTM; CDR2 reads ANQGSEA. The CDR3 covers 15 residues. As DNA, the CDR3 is TGCAGCGCCGAGGGTAGAGCTAGCTCCTACAATGAGCAGTTCTTC. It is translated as CSAEGRASSYNEQFF.

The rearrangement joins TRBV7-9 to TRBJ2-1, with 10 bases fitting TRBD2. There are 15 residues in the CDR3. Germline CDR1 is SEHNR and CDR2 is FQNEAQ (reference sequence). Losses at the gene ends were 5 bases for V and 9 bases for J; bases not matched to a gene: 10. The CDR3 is CASSLERGGPGEQFF. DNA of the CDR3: TGTGCCAGCAGCCTAGAGCGGGGGGGCCCGGGTGAGCAGTTCTTC.

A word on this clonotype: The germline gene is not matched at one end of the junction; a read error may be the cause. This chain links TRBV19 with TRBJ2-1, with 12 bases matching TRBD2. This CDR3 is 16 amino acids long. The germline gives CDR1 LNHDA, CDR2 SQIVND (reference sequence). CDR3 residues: CASSAQGLAGPTPGVF. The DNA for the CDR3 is TGTGCCAGTAGTGCTCAGGGACTAGCGGGCCCAACGCCCGGAGTCTTC.

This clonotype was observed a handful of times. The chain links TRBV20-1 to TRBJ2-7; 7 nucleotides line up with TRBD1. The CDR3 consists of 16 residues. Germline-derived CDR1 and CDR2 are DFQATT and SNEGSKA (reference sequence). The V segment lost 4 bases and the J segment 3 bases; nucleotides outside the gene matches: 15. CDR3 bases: TGCAGTGCTACACATTTGAGAACAGGGGATTTCTACGAGCAGTACTTC. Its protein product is CSATHLRTGDFYEQYF.

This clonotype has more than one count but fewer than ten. CDR3 bases: TGCAGTGCCCTCTCCACCGGCAGGGCCAACACCGGGGAGCTGTTTTTT. This sequence encodes CSALSTGRANTGELFF. The chain links TRBV20-1 to TRBJ2-2; a possible D gene is TRBD1 (5 bases). CDR1 and CDR2 (germline): DFQATT, SNEGSKA (reference sequence). The V and J ends lost 6 bases and 2 bases respectively, with 19 bases between them. The CDR3 runs 16 residues.

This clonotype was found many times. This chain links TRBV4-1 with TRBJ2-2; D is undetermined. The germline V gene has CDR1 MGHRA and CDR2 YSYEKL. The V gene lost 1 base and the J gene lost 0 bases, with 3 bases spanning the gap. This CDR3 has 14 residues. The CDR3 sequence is CASSQASNTGELFF. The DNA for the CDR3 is TGCGCCAGCAGCCAAGCATCGAACACCGGGGAGCTGTTTTTT.

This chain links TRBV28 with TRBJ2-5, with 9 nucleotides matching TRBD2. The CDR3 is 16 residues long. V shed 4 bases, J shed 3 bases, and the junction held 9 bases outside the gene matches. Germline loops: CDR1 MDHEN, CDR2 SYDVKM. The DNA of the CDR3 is TGTGCCAGCAGTTCCCCCGGGGCGGGGGGGGAAGAGACCCAGTACTTC. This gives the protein CASSSPGAGGEETQYF.

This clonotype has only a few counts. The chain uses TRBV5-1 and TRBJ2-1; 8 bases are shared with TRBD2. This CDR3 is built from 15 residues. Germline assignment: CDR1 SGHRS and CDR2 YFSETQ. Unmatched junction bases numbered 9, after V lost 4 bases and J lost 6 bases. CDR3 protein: CASSPPLAGSNEQFF. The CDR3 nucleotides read TGCGCCAGCAGCCCGCCTTTAGCGGGGAGCAATGAGCAGTTCTTC.

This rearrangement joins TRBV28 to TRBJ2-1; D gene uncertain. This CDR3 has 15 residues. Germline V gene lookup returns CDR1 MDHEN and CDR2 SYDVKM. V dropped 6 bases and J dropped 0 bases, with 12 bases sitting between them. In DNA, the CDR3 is TGTGCCAGCAGCTCCCCGGGCTACTCCTACAATGAGCAGTTCTTC. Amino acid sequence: CASSSPGYSYNEQFF.

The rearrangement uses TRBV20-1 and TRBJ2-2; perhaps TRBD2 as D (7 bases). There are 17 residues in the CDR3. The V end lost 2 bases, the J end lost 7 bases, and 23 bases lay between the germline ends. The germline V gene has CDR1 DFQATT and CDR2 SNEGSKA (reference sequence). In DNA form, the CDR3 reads TGCAGTGCTAGAAGGGGGGGGTCGGGAGAGATCGGCGGGGAGCTGTTTTTT. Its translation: CSARRGGSGEIGGELFF.

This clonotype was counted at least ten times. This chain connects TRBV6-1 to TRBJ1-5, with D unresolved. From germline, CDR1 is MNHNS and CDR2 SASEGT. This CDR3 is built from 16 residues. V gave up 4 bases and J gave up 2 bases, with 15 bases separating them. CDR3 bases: TGTGCCAGCAGTGTCAATGCCGGTCGAGGCAATCAGCCCCAGCATTTT. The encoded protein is CASSVNAGRGNQPQHF.

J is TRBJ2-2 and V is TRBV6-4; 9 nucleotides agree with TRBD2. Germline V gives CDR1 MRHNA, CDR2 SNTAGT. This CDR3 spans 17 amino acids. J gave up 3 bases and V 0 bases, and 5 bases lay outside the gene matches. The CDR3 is CASSDSRVAGDTGELFF. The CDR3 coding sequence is TGTGCCAGCAGTGACTCGAGGGTAGCGGGAGACACCGGGGAGCTGTTTTTT.

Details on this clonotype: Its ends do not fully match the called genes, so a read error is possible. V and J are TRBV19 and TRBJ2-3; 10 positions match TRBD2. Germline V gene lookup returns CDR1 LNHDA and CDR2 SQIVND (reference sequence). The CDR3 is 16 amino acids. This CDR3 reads CASSMNLAGATDTQYF. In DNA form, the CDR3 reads TGTGCGAGTAGTATGAACCTAGCGGGGGCAACAGATACGCAGTATTTT.

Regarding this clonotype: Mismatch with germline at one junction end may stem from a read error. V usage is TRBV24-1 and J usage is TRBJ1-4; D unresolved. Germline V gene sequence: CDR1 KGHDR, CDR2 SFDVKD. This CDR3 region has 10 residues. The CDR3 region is CAIGDTSDPF. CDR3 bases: TGTGCCATCGGCGACACCAGCGATCCTTTT.

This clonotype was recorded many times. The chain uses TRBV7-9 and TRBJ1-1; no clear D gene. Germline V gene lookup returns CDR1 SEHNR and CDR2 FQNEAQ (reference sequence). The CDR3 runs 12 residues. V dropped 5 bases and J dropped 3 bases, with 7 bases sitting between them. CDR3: CASSPRDTEAFF. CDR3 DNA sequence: TGTGCCAGCAGCCCCCGGGACACTGAAGCTTTCTTT.

CDR3 DNA: TGTGCCAGCGGAGAGACAGTGACCCCTGAAGCTTTCTTT. Its translation is CASGETVTPEAFF. The V call is TRBV19, the J call TRBJ1-1; D might be TRBD1 (5 bases). Per the germline V gene, CDR1 is LNHDA and CDR2 is SQIVND (reference sequence). V was pared by 9 bases and J by 6 bases, with 17 bases between. The CDR3 totals 13 residues. Supplemented by reference TRBV19 and TRBJ1-1, the full variable domain reads DGGITQSPKYLFRKEGQNVTLSCEQNLNHDAMYWYRQDPGQGLRLIYYSQIVNDFQKGDIAEGYSVSREKKESFPLTVTSAQKNPTAFYLCASGETVTPEAFFGQGTRLTVV.

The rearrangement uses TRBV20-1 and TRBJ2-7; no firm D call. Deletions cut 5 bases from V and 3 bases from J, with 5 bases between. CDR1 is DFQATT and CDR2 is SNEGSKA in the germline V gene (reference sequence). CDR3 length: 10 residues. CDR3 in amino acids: CSALSYEQYF. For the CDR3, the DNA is TGCAGTGCTTTGAGCTACGAGCAGTACTTC.

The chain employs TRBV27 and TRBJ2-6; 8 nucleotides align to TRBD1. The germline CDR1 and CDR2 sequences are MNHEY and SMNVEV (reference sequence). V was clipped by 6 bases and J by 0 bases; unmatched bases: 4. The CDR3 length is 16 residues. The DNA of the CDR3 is TGTGCCAGCAGGGACAGGGTTGTCTCTGGGGCCAACGTCCTGACTTTC. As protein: CASRDRVVSGANVLTF.

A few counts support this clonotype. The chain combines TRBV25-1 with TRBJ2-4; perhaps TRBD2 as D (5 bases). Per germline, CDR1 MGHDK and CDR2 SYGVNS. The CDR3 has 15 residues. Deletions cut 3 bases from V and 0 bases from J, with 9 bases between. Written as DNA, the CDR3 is TGTGCCAGCAGTGACCGGGGAACAGCCAAAAACATTCAGTACTTC. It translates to CASSDRGTAKNIQYF.

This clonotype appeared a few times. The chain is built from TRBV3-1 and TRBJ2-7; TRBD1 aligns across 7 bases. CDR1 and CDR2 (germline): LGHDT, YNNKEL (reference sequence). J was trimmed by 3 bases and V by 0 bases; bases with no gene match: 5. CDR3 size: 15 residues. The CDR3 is CASSQDPGQYYEQYF. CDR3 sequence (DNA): TGTGCCAGCAGCCAAGATCCGGGACAGTACTACGAGCAGTACTTC.

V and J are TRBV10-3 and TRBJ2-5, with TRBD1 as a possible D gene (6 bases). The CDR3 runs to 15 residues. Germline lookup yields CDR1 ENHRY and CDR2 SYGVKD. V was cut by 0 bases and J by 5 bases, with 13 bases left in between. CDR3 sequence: CAISESIQGHETQYF. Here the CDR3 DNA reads TGTGCCATCAGTGAGTCGATACAGGGACACGAGACCCAGTACTTC.